These T cell receptor beta chains were read from a single sample in a study of blood T cell repertoires in COVID-19. The data were produced by immunoSEQ multiplex PCR, yet TCRdb's version contains in-frame clones alone and is incomplete. The sample records roughly 79,000 clones, over 80% being singletons. Input material: peripheral blood. The receptors originated from a man in his fifties or sixties with acute or convalescent COVID-19. CDR3s include the opening cysteine and the closing phenylalanine or tryptophan. Each record gives: D gene, V gene, J gene, clone size, CDR3 protein, CDR3 DNA. The D gene is left open where the match is weak. Some rows mark clone size as missing; the rest say once, few, many or name a class of expanded clone.

D gene: TRBD2; V gene: TRBV7-2; J gene: TRBJ2-2; clone size: .; CDR3 protein: CASSLIGVAGAYTGELFF; CDR3 DNA: TGTGCCAGCAGCTTAATCGGGGTAGCGGGGGCCTACACCGGGGAGCTGTTTTTT
D gene: TRBD2; V gene: TRBV10-3; J gene: TRBJ2-7; clone size: few; CDR3 protein: CAMRTSGGEQYF; CDR3 DNA: TGTGCCATGAGGACTAGCGGGGGCGAGCAGTACTTC
D gene: .; V gene: TRBV6-6; J gene: TRBJ1-2; clone size: .; CDR3 protein: CASSPTANYGYTF; CDR3 DNA: TGTGCCAGCAGTCCGACAGCTAACTATGGCTACACCTTC
D gene: .; V gene: TRBV6-5; J gene: TRBJ1-2; clone size: .; CDR3 protein: CASSYAGNYGYTF; CDR3 DNA: TGTGCCAGCAGTTACGCAGGGAACTATGGCTACACCTTC
D gene: .; V gene: TRBV11-3; J gene: TRBJ2-3; clone size: few; CDR3 protein: CASSLGGGGITDTQYF; CDR3 DNA: TGTGCCAGCAGCTTAGGTGGCGGCGGGATCACAGATACGCAGTATTTT
D gene: .; V gene: TRBV28; J gene: TRBJ1-1; clone size: .; CDR3 protein: CASSLYGRGTEAFF; CDR3 DNA: TGTGCCAGCAGTTTGTACGGGAGGGGCACTGAAGCTTTCTTT
D gene: TRBD1; V gene: TRBV6-1; J gene: TRBJ1-4; clone size: .; CDR3 protein: CASSPSKGQGVFF; CDR3 DNA: TGTGCCAGCAGTCCCTCAAAAGGACAGGGCGTGTTTTTT
D gene: TRBD1; V gene: TRBV6-1; J gene: TRBJ1-3; clone size: .; CDR3 protein: CASSELPGQGSLMRNTIYF; CDR3 DNA: TGTGCCAGCAGCGAACTCCCGGGACAGGGGTCCCTGATGAGAAACACCATATATTTT
D gene: .; V gene: TRBV9; J gene: TRBJ2-3; clone size: .; CDR3 protein: CASSGLTADTQYF; CDR3 DNA: TGTGCCAGCAGCGGGTTAACGGCAGATACGCAGTATTTT
D gene: .; V gene: TRBV29-1; J gene: TRBJ1-2; clone size: few; CDR3 protein: CSFTPDSLNYGYTF; CDR3 DNA: TGCAGCTTTACGCCCGACAGCCTTAACTATGGCTACACCTTC
D gene: .; V gene: TRBV20-1; J gene: TRBJ2-7; clone size: .; CDR3 protein: CSARAGYEQYF; CDR3 DNA: TGCAGTGCTAGAGCGGGGTACGAGCAGTACTTC
D gene: .; V gene: TRBV14; J gene: TRBJ1-4; clone size: .; CDR3 protein: CASSPRRGLANEKLFF; CDR3 DNA: TGTGCCAGCAGCCCCAGGAGGGGCCTGGCTAATGAAAAACTGTTTTTT
D gene: .; V gene: TRBV6-6; J gene: TRBJ1-1; clone size: .; CDR3 protein: CASNHKGQSEAFF; CDR3 DNA: TGTGCCAGCAACCACAAGGGGCAATCTGAAGCTTTCTTT
D gene: .; V gene: TRBV19; J gene: TRBJ2-3; clone size: once; CDR3 protein: CASSSLSRADTQYF; CDR3 DNA: TGTGCCAGTAGCTCCTTGTCGAGGGCAGATACGCAGTATTTT
D gene: TRBD1; V gene: TRBV28; J gene: TRBJ1-4; clone size: few; CDR3 protein: CASSSPRGPTNEKLFF; CDR3 DNA: TGTGCCAGCAGTTCCCCCAGGGGGCCCACTAATGAAAAACTGTTTTTT
D gene: .; V gene: TRBV3-1/TRBV3-2; J gene: TRBJ2-5; clone size: few; CDR3 protein: CASSRDSQGTQYF; CDR3 DNA: TGTGCCAGCAGCCGGGACTCCCAAGGGACCCAGTACTTC
D gene: .; V gene: TRBV18; J gene: TRBJ1-1; clone size: once; CDR3 protein: CASSLGQRRAEAFF; CDR3 DNA: TGTGCCAGCTCACTCGGACAACGAAGGGCTGAAGCTTTCTTT
D gene: .; V gene: TRBV28; J gene: TRBJ1-5; clone size: .; CDR3 protein: CASSYKSGAGYFYSNQPQHF; CDR3 DNA: TGTGCCAGCAGTTACAAATCTGGGGCAGGCTACTTCTATAGCAATCAGCCCCAGCATTTT
D gene: .; V gene: TRBV9; J gene: TRBJ1-1; clone size: .; CDR3 protein: CASSVVGISDTEAFF; CDR3 DNA: TGTGCCAGCAGCGTAGTCGGGATTTCGGACACTGAAGCTTTCTTT
D gene: .; V gene: TRBV6-5; J gene: TRBJ1-1; clone size: few; CDR3 protein: CASSLQTGGNTEAFF; CDR3 DNA: TGTGCCAGCAGCTTGCAAACAGGCGGGAACACTGAAGCTTTCTTT
D gene: .; V gene: TRBV6-5; J gene: TRBJ1-6; clone size: .; CDR3 protein: CATQRGGNSPLHF; CDR3 DNA: TGTGCCACCCAAAGGGGGGGTAATTCACCCCTCCACTTT
D gene: .; V gene: TRBV21-1; J gene: TRBJ1-4; clone size: .; CDR3 protein: CASSNPGSNNEKLFF; CDR3 DNA: TGTGCCAGCAGCAATCCGGGGTCTAATAATGAAAAACTGTTTTTT
D gene: .; V gene: TRBV11-2; J gene: TRBJ1-1; clone size: .; CDR3 protein: CASTRGINTEAFF; CDR3 DNA: TGTGCCAGCACCCGCGGGATTAACACTGAAGCTTTCTTT
D gene: TRBD1; V gene: TRBV30; J gene: TRBJ2-7; clone size: .; CDR3 protein: CAWSHLQGYEQYF; CDR3 DNA: TGTGCCTGGAGTCACCTACAGGGGTACGAGCAGTACTTC
D gene: .; V gene: TRBV11-1; J gene: TRBJ2-1; clone size: .; CDR3 protein: CASSSLQGIFYNEQFF; CDR3 DNA: TGTGCCAGCAGCTCGTTACAGGGCATATTTTACAATGAGCAGTTCTTC
D gene: .; V gene: TRBV29-1; J gene: TRBJ1-5; clone size: .; CDR3 protein: CSVEYSTNQPQHF; CDR3 DNA: TGCAGCGTTGAATACAGTACCAATCAGCCCCAGCATTTT
D gene: .; V gene: TRBV10-1; J gene: TRBJ1-3; clone size: .; CDR3 protein: CASSDSNTIYF; CDR3 DNA: TGCGCCAGCAGTGATTCGAACACCATATATTTT
D gene: .; V gene: TRBV7-9; J gene: TRBJ1-2; clone size: .; CDR3 protein: CASSLGQANYGYTF; CDR3 DNA: TGTGCCAGCAGCTTAGGACAGGCCAACTATGGCTACACCTTC
D gene: TRBD1; V gene: TRBV27; J gene: TRBJ1-1; clone size: .; CDR3 protein: CASSFGTGGTEAFF; CDR3 DNA: TGTGCCAGCAGTTTCGGGACAGGGGGCACTGAAGCTTTCTTT
D gene: TRBD1; V gene: TRBV6-5; J gene: TRBJ2-7; clone size: .; CDR3 protein: CASSRGQGAGEQYF; CDR3 DNA: TGTGCCAGCAGTCGCGGACAGGGGGCTGGTGAGCAGTACTTC
D gene: TRBD1; V gene: TRBV3-1/TRBV3-2; J gene: TRBJ2-4; clone size: .; CDR3 protein: CASSHTRQGAGNQYF; CDR3 DNA: TGTGCCAGCAGCCATACTCGACAGGGGGCGGGTAATCAGTACTTC
D gene: .; V gene: TRBV19; J gene: TRBJ2-2; clone size: once; CDR3 protein: CASSQITGELFF; CDR3 DNA: TGTGCCAGTAGCCAGATTACCGGGGAGCTGTTTTTT
D gene: .; V gene: TRBV19; J gene: TRBJ1-2; clone size: .; CDR3 protein: CASSMRHGYTF; CDR3 DNA: TGTGCCAGTAGTATGCGTCATGGCTACACCTTC
D gene: TRBD1; V gene: TRBV7-9; J gene: TRBJ2-1; clone size: few; CDR3 protein: CASSWTGTAFGFF; CDR3 DNA: TGTGCCAGCAGCTGGACCGGGACAGCTTTCGGGTTCTTC
D gene: .; V gene: TRBV6-5; J gene: TRBJ1-1; clone size: .; CDR3 protein: CASSYSSGKAEAFF; CDR3 DNA: TGTGCCAGCAGTTACTCCTCTGGCAAAGCTGAAGCTTTCTTT
D gene: TRBD1; V gene: TRBV24-1; J gene: TRBJ2-3; clone size: .; CDR3 protein: CDTSGTGVRTDTQYF; CDR3 DNA: TGTGACACCAGTGGGACAGGGGTACGCACAGATACGCAGTATTTT
D gene: TRBD2; V gene: TRBV24-1; J gene: TRBJ2-1; clone size: .; CDR3 protein: CATSEAGVANEQFF; CDR3 DNA: TGTGCCACCAGTGAAGCGGGAGTGGCGAATGAGCAGTTCTTC
D gene: .; V gene: TRBV1; J gene: TRBJ2-5; clone size: .; CDR3 protein: CTSSQDQEGIHQETQYF; CDR3 DNA: TGCACCAGCAGCCAAGATCAGGAGGGGATCCACCAAGAGACCCAGTACTTC
D gene: .; V gene: TRBV10-3; J gene: TRBJ1-2; clone size: .; CDR3 protein: CAISERENYGYTF; CDR3 DNA: TGTGCCATCAGTGAACGGGAAAACTATGGCTACACCTTC
D gene: .; V gene: TRBV6-2/TRBV6-3; J gene: TRBJ1-5; clone size: .; CDR3 protein: CASSYLKSSGQPQHF; CDR3 DNA: TGTGCCAGCAGTTACCTCAAATCGAGTGGTCAGCCCCAGCATTTT
D gene: .; V gene: TRBV27; J gene: TRBJ1-4; clone size: many; CDR3 protein: CASSPYRVPRPYSTNEKLFF; CDR3 DNA: TGTGCCAGCAGTCCTTACAGGGTTCCGCGCCCCTATTCAACTAATGAAAAACTGTTTTTT
D gene: .; V gene: TRBV6-2/TRBV6-3; J gene: TRBJ2-1; clone size: .; CDR3 protein: CASSYGPGRPGDEQFF; CDR3 DNA: TGTGCCAGCAGTTACGGTCCGGGACGGCCAGGGGATGAGCAGTTCTTC
D gene: TRBD1; V gene: TRBV28; J gene: TRBJ1-1; clone size: .; CDR3 protein: CASSTITGVGGEAFF; CDR3 DNA: TGTGCCAGCAGTACAATTACAGGGGTTGGGGGTGAAGCTTTCTTT
D gene: .; V gene: TRBV7-2; J gene: TRBJ2-3; clone size: .; CDR3 protein: CASTDIYTDTQYF; CDR3 DNA: TGTGCCAGCACCGATATCTACACAGATACGCAGTATTTT
D gene: .; V gene: TRBV30; J gene: TRBJ1-6; clone size: .; CDR3 protein: CAWSVSERSPLHF; CDR3 DNA: TGTGCCTGGAGTGTATCGGAGCGATCACCCCTCCACTTT
D gene: TRBD1; V gene: TRBV3-1/TRBV3-2; J gene: TRBJ1-1; clone size: once; CDR3 protein: CASSQGTGGAFF; CDR3 DNA: TGTGCCAGCAGCCAAGGGACAGGGGGAGCTTTCTTT
D gene: .; V gene: TRBV7-2; J gene: TRBJ1-3; clone size: once; CDR3 protein: CASSLRQGGGNTIYF; CDR3 DNA: TGTGCCAGCAGCTTAAGGCAGGGTGGTGGAAACACCATATATTTT
D gene: TRBD1; V gene: TRBV11-2; J gene: TRBJ2-2; clone size: .; CDR3 protein: CASSSGQGVSAGELFF; CDR3 DNA: TGTGCCAGCAGCTCAGGACAGGGGGTCTCTGCCGGGGAGCTGTTTTTT
D gene: .; V gene: TRBV27; J gene: TRBJ1-1; clone size: .; CDR3 protein: CASSPTTGVNTEAFF; CDR3 DNA: TGTGCCAGCAGTCCAACGACAGGAGTGAACACTGAAGCTTTCTTT
D gene: TRBD1; V gene: TRBV4-2; J gene: TRBJ1-2; clone size: once; CDR3 protein: CASSQAVGQGNNYGYTF; CDR3 DNA: TGTGCCAGCAGCCAAGCGGTGGGACAGGGCAATAACTATGGCTACACCTTC
D gene: TRBD2; V gene: TRBV3-1/TRBV3-2; J gene: TRBJ2-3; clone size: .; CDR3 protein: CASSQLAGGADTQYF; CDR3 DNA: TGTGCCAGCAGCCAGCTAGCGGGAGGCGCAGATACGCAGTATTTT
D gene: .; V gene: TRBV19; J gene: TRBJ2-3; clone size: .; CDR3 protein: CASSRGTMVRTDTQYF; CDR3 DNA: TGTGCCAGTAGTCGTGGAACTATGGTCCGCACAGATACGCAGTATTTT
D gene: TRBD1; V gene: TRBV28; J gene: TRBJ2-7; clone size: .; CDR3 protein: CASSSSGTAAYEQYF; CDR3 DNA: TGTGCCAGCAGCTCGTCAGGGACAGCAGCCTACGAGCAGTACTTC
D gene: TRBD2; V gene: TRBV27; J gene: TRBJ2-3; clone size: .; CDR3 protein: CASSPPRTSGRVLTQYF; CDR3 DNA: TGTGCCAGCAGTCCACCACGGACTAGCGGGAGGGTGCTCACGCAGTATTTT
D gene: .; V gene: TRBV9; J gene: TRBJ1-1; clone size: .; CDR3 protein: CASSAWGENTEAFF; CDR3 DNA: TGTGCCAGCAGCGCCTGGGGGGAGAACACTGAAGCTTTCTTT
D gene: .; V gene: TRBV6-2/TRBV6-3; J gene: TRBJ2-5; clone size: .; CDR3 protein: CASSYSRSSFETQYF; CDR3 DNA: TGTGCCAGCAGTTACTCGAGATCTAGCTTCGAGACCCAGTACTTC